The 21 T cell receptor beta chains below were found in one sample sequenced in a study of blood T cell repertoires in COVID-19. Assay: immunoSEQ multiplex PCR; the TCRdb copy retains only in-frame clones and omits some. The sample lists about 440,000 clones; around nine tenths were seen once. Sequenced input: peripheral blood. These receptors all come from a woman aged 25 to 39 with acute or convalescent COVID-19.

This rearrangement joins TRBV9 to TRBJ1-3; the match to TRBD1 covers 7 bases. Germline CDR1 is SGDLS and CDR2 is YYNGEE. CDR3 size: 15 residues. The trim removed 2 bases at V and 8 bases at J, leaving 10 bases unmatched. CDR3 region: CASSVTGTAWDTIYF. The DNA for the CDR3 is TGTGCCAGCAGCGTTACAGGGACAGCCTGGGACACCATATATTTT.

The chain combines TRBV19 with TRBJ1-2, with a tentative D call TRBD1 (6 bases). The CDR3 loop spans 17 amino acids. The V end was cut by 5 bases, the J end by 2 bases, with 21 bases between. The germline CDR1 and CDR2 sequences are LNHDA and SQIVND (reference sequence). The DNA of the CDR3 is TGTGCCAGTAGTCCCCAGGACAGCTTCTATCACAACTATGGCTACACCTTC. Its protein is CASSPQDSFYHNYGYTF.

The rearrangement joins TRBV5-6 to TRBJ1-6; D may be TRBD1 (5 bases). Germline CDR1 and CDR2: SGHDT and YYEEEE. The V gene lost 1 base and the J gene lost 7 bases, with 15 bases spanning the gap. The CDR3 sequence is 16 residues long. This CDR3 is CASSLRQGWRNSPLHF. The CDR3 nucleotides are TGTGCCAGCAGCTTGAGGCAGGGCTGGCGGAATTCACCCCTCCACTTT.

The chain recombines TRBV10-3 with TRBJ1-2, with 7 bases that match TRBD1. Trimming took 7 bases from V and 3 from J; bases not matched to a gene: 17. This CDR3 region has 17 residues. Germline CDR1 reads ENHRY; CDR2 reads SYGVKD. CDR3: CAITPTDRVYEYYGYTF. The CDR3 coding sequence is TGTGCCATCACCCCTACTGACAGGGTCTACGAGTACTATGGCTACACCTTC.

This clone was seen once. The genes are TRBV19 and TRBJ1-4; 8 bases are shared with TRBD1. V trimming: 2 bases; J trimming: 5 bases; junction bases outside the gene matches: 7. The CDR3 is 16 residues long. Germline lookup yields CDR1 LNHDA and CDR2 SQIVND (reference sequence). The CDR3 nucleotides read TGTGCCAGTAGTATATTCAGGGGGCCGGGAAATGAAAAACTGTTTTTT. This encodes CASSIFRGPGNEKLFF. Complete variable domain (other parts from reference TRBV19 and TRBJ1-4): DGGITQSPKYLFRKEGQNVTLSCEQNLNHDAMYWYRQDPGQGLRLIYYSQIVNDFQKGDIAEGYSVSREKKESFPLTVTSAQKNPTAFYLCASSIFRGPGNEKLFFGSGTQLSVL.

This chain uses TRBV5-1 with TRBJ2-7, with D tentatively TRBD1 (5 bases). Germline assignment: CDR1 SGHRS and CDR2 YFSETQ. This CDR3 has 14 residues. V lost 0 bases to trimming and J lost 6 bases, with 13 bases between them. As DNA, the CDR3 is TGCGCCAGCAGCTTGGGGACATTCGATGGCGAGCAGTACTTC. It encodes CASSLGTFDGEQYF.

This chain uses TRBV6-2 or TRBV6-3 with TRBJ1-1; 7 bases fit TRBD1. The CDR3 is 16 amino acids. J lost 5 bases, V lost 0 bases, and 9 bases had no gene match. Germline values: CDR1 MNHEY, CDR2 SVGEGT. This chain's CDR3 is CASSYSLDRLETEAFF. CDR3 in DNA: TGTGCCAGCAGTTACTCATTGGACAGGCTTGAGACTGAAGCTTTCTTT.

The chain combines TRBV2 with TRBJ1-6, with 8 bases lining up with TRBD1. Germline V lookup: CDR1 SNHLY, CDR2 FYNNEI. The CDR3 consists of 14 residues. Unmatched junction bases numbered 7, after V lost 6 bases and J lost 9 bases. CDR3: CASSLGQGPSPLHF. The CDR3 DNA is TGTGCCAGCAGCCTTGGACAGGGCCCTTCACCCCTCCACTTT.

This CDR3 is CASRPQGGEQFF. CDR3 bases: TGTGCCAGCAGACCTCAGGGAGGCGAGCAGTTCTTC. The V call is TRBV6-6, the J call TRBJ2-1; maybe TRBD2 (6 bases). From germline, CDR1 is MNHNY and CDR2 SVGAGI (reference sequence). This CDR3 comprises 12 residues. V was trimmed by 6 bases and J by 10 bases, leaving 13 bases between them.

The chain links TRBV5-6 to TRBJ2-7; D is perhaps TRBD1 (7 bases). The CDR3 has 15 residues. V shed 7 bases and J shed 6 bases, with 23 bases lying between them. Germline CDR1 and CDR2: SGHDT and YYEEEE. The DNA of the CDR3 is TGTGCCAGCGGCGTACCAGGGGGGCCCCCCGCCGAGCAGTACTTC. Its protein is CASGVPGGPPAEQYF.

The chain links TRBV6-1 to TRBJ1-4; 9 bases line up with TRBD1. Trimming removed 2 bases from V and 1 base from J; junction bases left unmatched: 5. Germline V gene sequence: CDR1 MNHNS, CDR2 SASEGT. This CDR3 is built from 17 residues. The CDR3 DNA sequence: TGTGCCAGCAGTGAATGGGGACAGGGTGAAACTAATGAAAAACTGTTTTTT. Translated: CASSEWGQGETNEKLFF.

V usage is TRBV5-1 and J usage is TRBJ2-2; 10 bases are a match to TRBD1. Per the germline V gene, CDR1 is SGHRS and CDR2 is YFSETQ. The CDR3 is 13 residues long. With 4 bases clipped from V and 10 bases from J, the junction kept 4 bases outside the gene matches. CDR3 region: CASSTGTGVELFF. CDR3 in DNA: TGCGCCAGCAGCACGGGGACAGGGGTGGAGCTGTTTTTT.

This sequence joins TRBV2 and TRBJ2-1, with 8 positions matching TRBD1. This CDR3 region has 13 residues. V shed 7 bases and J 10 bases; nucleotides not matched to a gene: 9. Germline CDR1 reads SNHLY; CDR2 reads FYNNEI. This CDR3 reads CASTGQAPREQFF. The DNA of the CDR3 is TGTGCCAGCACGGGACAGGCCCCCAGAGAGCAGTTCTTC.

The rearrangement joins TRBV5-1 to TRBJ2-2, with D maybe TRBD2 (7 bases). V was cut by 3 bases and J by 2 bases, with 17 bases left in between. The CDR3 consists of 17 residues. Per the germline V gene, CDR1 is SGHRS and CDR2 is YFSETQ. CDR3 protein: CASSSPGGGGNTGELFF. CDR3 in DNA: TGCGCCAGCAGCTCCCCCGGGGGCGGGGGAAACACCGGGGAGCTGTTTTTT.

CDR3 loop: CAWSVLLSNSPLHF. CDR3 coding DNA: TGTGCCTGGAGTGTACTTCTCTCTAATTCACCCCTCCACTTT. The chain has TRBV30 and TRBJ1-6; unclear D gene. Germline CDR1 GTSNPN, CDR2 SVGIG (reference sequence). V lost 0 bases and J lost 6, with 9 bases in between. The CDR3 consists of 14 residues.

This clone was recorded once. The V and J genes are TRBV30 and TRBJ1-4; no clear D gene. CDR3 size: 14 residues. Per germline, CDR1 GTSNPN and CDR2 SVGIG (reference sequence). V was clipped by 2 bases and J by 6 bases, with 13 bases between them. The CDR3: CAWSLGGPYEKLFF. The CDR3 coding sequence is TGTGCCTGGAGTCTGGGCGGGCCCTATGAAAAACTGTTTTTT.

This clone showed up just a few times. The CDR3 sequence is CASSSTDRINEKLFF. DNA for the CDR3: TGTGCCAGCAGCTCAACTGACAGAATTAATGAAAAACTGTTTTTT. V and J are TRBV5-6 and TRBJ1-4; TRBD1 is a possible D gene (5 bases). Germline V lookup: CDR1 SGHDT, CDR2 YYEEEE. The germline V and J ends were trimmed by 3 bases and 4 bases, with 13 bases remaining between them. The CDR3 has 15 residues.

The chain combines TRBV30 with TRBJ2-7; D is ambiguous. Germline V gives CDR1 GTSNPN, CDR2 SVGIG (reference sequence). The CDR3 covers 13 residues. The V end lost 1 base, the J end lost 0 bases, and 7 bases lay between the germline ends. The CDR3 sequence is CAWSGPNSYEQYF. In DNA form, the CDR3 reads TGTGCCTGGAGTGGGCCCAACTCCTACGAGCAGTACTTC. Full variable domain (outside the CDR3, taken from reference TRBV30 and TRBJ2-7): SQTIHQWPATLVQPVGSPLSLECTVEGTSNPNLYWYRQAAGRGLQLLFYSVGIGQISSEVPQNLSASRPQDRQFILSSKKLLLSDSGFYLCAWSGPNSYEQYFGPGTRLTVT.

The rearrangement links TRBV4-1 to TRBJ1-2; 10 nucleotides align to TRBD1. The V gene end was trimmed by 4 bases and the J gene end by 2 bases; junction bases not matched to a gene: 1. Germline V gene sequence: CDR1 MGHRA, CDR2 YSYEKL. The CDR3 contains 14 residues. The CDR3 DNA reads TGCGCCAGCAGCCTGGACAGGGGGAACTATGGCTACACCTTC. Translated, it gives CASSLDRGNYGYTF.

Comments on this clone: An end of the junction differs from the germline gene, which may be a read error. The rearrangement links TRBV5-8 to TRBJ1-2; D uncertain. Germline CDR1 and CDR2: SGHTS and YDEGEE. This CDR3 has 15 residues. Here the CDR3 DNA reads TGTGCCAGCACCTTGGAGGGCAGGCCGGGGTATGGCTACACCTTC. Protein product: CASTLEGRPGYGYTF.

This sequence joins TRBV3-1 (or the pseudogene TRBV3-2) and TRBJ2-7; D possibly corresponds to TRBD2 (6 bases). Germline V lookup: CDR1 LGHDT, CDR2 YNNKEL (reference sequence). This CDR3 spans 18 amino acids. The germline V and J ends were trimmed by 1 base and 3 bases, with 22 bases remaining between them. In DNA form, the CDR3 reads TGTGCCAGCAGCCAAGTTCTTCCCTGGGGCGGGGAGGACTACGAGCAGTACTTC. It is translated as CASSQVLPWGGEDYEQYF.